This T cell receptor beta chain was identified during a study of response to subunit inactivated influenza vaccine. TCRdb independently ran MiXCR on the RT-PCR reads; one entry per CDR3 protein. The sample contains 150,000 to 200,000 distinct CDR3 sequences, around 11% of which appear only once. This clonotype was counted between two and nine times. Germline V lookup: CDR1 SEHNR, CDR2 FQNEAQ (reference sequence). V trimming: 7 bases; J trimming: 10 bases; junction bases outside the gene matches: 6. The CDR3 spans 12 residues. The J gene is TRBJ1-4, the V gene TRBV7-9, with 7 bases identical to TRBD1. The TCR originated in a man aged 50 to 69 who received an inactivated influenza vaccine. The sequences come from CD8+ T cells sorted from PBMCs, collected roughly 24 months after vaccination. The CDR3 DNA sequence: TGTGCCAGCAACCAGGGGGTGGGAAAACTGTTTTTT. Protein sequence: CASNQGVGKLFF.